This T cell receptor (beta chain) came from a study of cytomegalovirus exposure and HLA in healthy donors. Notes on this clone: As yet, its antigen is unknown.

With 60 Vbeta and 13 Jbeta primers, the PCR was carried out. Some clones are missing from TCRdb's copy, which holds only in-frame ones; the method was immunoSEQ multiplex PCR. Of 150,000 to 180,000 clones listed, 70% to 90% are singletons. Points from the study as a whole: TCR beta sequences reportedly predicted most subjects' HLA-A and HLA-B alleles accurately.

Germline CDR1 and CDR2: SNHLY and FYNNEI. The CDR3 spans 14 residues. The V end lost 9 bases, the J end lost 5 bases, and 19 bases lay between the germline ends. The source material was PBMCs. This chain links TRBV2 with TRBJ2-5, with D perhaps matching TRBD2 (5 bases). The receptor comes from a woman under 30 in good health and CMV-seronegative. CDR3 bases: TGTGCCAGTAGGTGGGCTGAGGGCCGGGAGACCCAGTACTTC. Translating gives CASRWAEGRETQYF.